What follows is one T cell receptor beta chain and its context. Its antigen is still unknown. Base-call qualities are not available, and no considerably larger clone is one nucleotide away. Including cysteine and phenylalanine, the CDR3 has 15 amino acids. Here the CDR3 DNA is all that survives: 45 bases in frame from base 1. Ends trimmed: V by 0 bases, J by 5 bases; bases unmatched to a gene: 2. CDR1 and CDR2 (SGHRS, YFSETQ) derive from the germline V gene. This sample was taken from a study of cytomegalovirus exposure and HLA in healthy donors (dated by TCRdb to the late 2010s). For the study in its entirety: A later analysis indicated that the 120 validation repertoires were generated on the platform also employed for the roughly 720 repertoires of the first cohort. The study aimed to test whether signatures of past pathogen exposure could be identified by cataloging public T cell receptors. To predict cytomegalovirus infection status, the study combined high-throughput TCR immunosequencing, statistical association of individual TCRs with disease status, and machine learning. Besides the first cohort of hundreds of subjects, a separate validation cohort made up of 120 or so different subjects was used. Summary of the overall study and its limitations: A total of some 180 TCR beta chains were listed by the study as associated with cytomegalovirus. The authors suggested that the approach could potentially be generalized to other disease states and immunological phenotypes. Of the cluster scores, 85% to 95% were above 0 in a later analysis, which found that TCRs clustered in the first cohort also tended to co-occur in the 120 validation repertoires. In vitro tests confirmed that a few of the cytomegalovirus-associated TCR beta chains recognize cytomegalovirus antigens. The validation cohort had no HLA typing available for a later analysis, so co-occurrence within that cohort was assessed over all 120 or so repertoires. The classifier was reported to diagnose cytomegalovirus status with high specificity and sensitivity in both the original cohort and the validation cohort. Across donors, most TCR sequences were observed very rarely, whereas some public TCRs were present in many individuals.

The donors were included in the validation cohort of 120 subjects, a group kept apart from the roughly 670-subject first cohort. The library was generated by the immunoSEQ multiplex PCR assay. The original pipeline was this. A statistical classification framework was developed to diagnose cytomegalovirus status using the catalog of TCR beta chain sequences. Sourced from immuneACCESS, this table was stored by TCRdb with only in-frame sequences that have V and J called. A share of the clones is absent; for the studies checked, an unresolved V gene accounts for under half, and the remainder has no known explanation. That table is the source of V, J and clone size, and D and trimming were worked out from the DNA. In this sample the table shows hundreds of thousands of clones, about 90% of which occur a single time. The biggest ten clones account for around 12% of the sample.

Recombination connected TRBV5-1 to TRBJ2-1; 10 middle bases align to TRBD1. Sequences were obtained from PBMCs. This clonotype was obtained from a man in his late teens or twenties in good health and CMV-seropositive. At the DNA level, the sequence is TGCGCCAGCAGCTTGGAGGGGACAGGGGACAATGAGCAGTTCTTC. Translated, this is CASSLEGTGDNEQFF.